These 22 T cell receptor beta chains came from one sample sequenced in a study of CD8+ T cells in alopecia areata. After isolation, RNA underwent reverse transcription to generate cDNA as the sequencing template. Generated by immunoSEQ multiplex PCR, the TCRdb table keeps only in-frame clones and is missing some. Of around 150,000 clones in the sample, around 60% were seen once. Treatment reported: oral pan-JAK inhibitor, 5-10 mg twice daily. Source: CD4+ T cells sorted from blood, taken at week 24, from a patient treated with tofacitinib. The receptor set was obtained from a human donor with alopecia areata.

The chain joins TRBV7-9 to TRBJ1-6; D ambiguous. The V gene's germline CDR1 is SEHNR and CDR2 FQNEAQ (reference sequence). The CDR3 consists of 14 residues. Trimming took off 5 bases at V and 8 bases at J, with 13 bases between the two ends. CDR3 protein: CASSPIDWDSPLHF. CDR3 nucleotides: TGTGCCAGCAGCCCAATTGATTGGGATTCACCCCTCCACTTT. The full variable domain, completed using reference TRBV7-9 and TRBJ1-6, is DTGVSQNPRHKITKRGQNVTFRCDPISEHNRLYWYRQTLGQGPEFLTYFQNEAQLEKSRLLSDRFSAERPKGSFSTLEIQRTEQGDSAMYLCASSPIDWDSPLHFGNGTRLTVT.

The chain's CDR3 is CASSYIDRDGTEAFF. CDR3 nucleotide sequence: TGTGCCAGTAGCTATATCGACAGGGACGGCACTGAAGCTTTCTTT. The chain couples TRBV19 to TRBJ1-1; 7 nucleotides line up with TRBD1. Germline V gene sequence: CDR1 LNHDA, CDR2 SQIVND (reference sequence). CDR3 length: 15 residues. The junction had 11 bases not matched to a gene; V was cut back by 6 bases and J by 4 bases.

The CDR3 bases are TGTGCCGCCGCGGATGGGTCCCCACCCTACGAGCAGTACTTC. Encoded protein: CAAADGSPPYEQYF. The genes are TRBV30 and TRBJ2-7; D not resolved. Germline values: CDR1 GTSNPN, CDR2 SVGIG (reference sequence). The CDR3 length is 14 residues. V shed 8 bases and J shed 2 bases, with 19 bases lying between them.

This clone came up once. V is TRBV27 and J is TRBJ2-6; D unresolved. The V and J ends lost 4 bases and 0 bases respectively, with 4 bases between them. Per germline, CDR1 MNHEY and CDR2 SMNVEV (reference sequence). CDR3 length: 14 residues. In DNA form, the CDR3 reads TGTGCCAGCAGTTCCTACTCTGGGGCCAACGTCCTGACTTTC. This gives the protein CASSSYSGANVLTF.

This clone was observed a single time. The CDR3 DNA reads as TGCGCCAGCAGCCACCAACGAGGGGACAGCGAAAAACTGTTTTTT. It encodes CASSHQRGDSEKLFF. The chain recombines TRBV4-1 with TRBJ1-4, with 7 nucleotides matching TRBD1. The V gene's germline CDR1 is MGHRA and CDR2 YSYEKL. The CDR3 has 15 amino acids. Trimming took 3 bases from V and 8 from J; bases not matched to a gene: 9.

This clone has a single count. The chain recombines TRBV4-1 with TRBJ2-7, with 7 bases fitting TRBD1. Germline lookup yields CDR1 MGHRA and CDR2 YSYEKL. V shed 1 base, J shed 2 bases, and the junction held 2 bases outside the gene matches. The CDR3 has 14 amino acids. CDR3 DNA sequence: TGCGCCAGCAGCCAAGGACAGGGAACCTACGAGCAGTACTTC. Protein: CASSQGQGTYEQYF.

There are a few counts of this clone. V usage is TRBV6-8 and J usage is TRBJ2-2; tentatively, D is TRBD1 (5 bases). Germline lookup yields CDR1 MNHGY and CDR2 SAAAGT. The V end lost 10 bases, the J end lost 1 base, and 16 bases lay between the germline ends. The CDR3 spans 15 residues. The CDR3 nucleotides are TGTGCCACTCCGAAGCGAACAGGGAACACCGGGGAGCTGTTTTTT. It translates to CATPKRTGNTGELFF.

For this clone: The sample carries other DNA sequences with the same CDR3. The chain carries TRBV29-1 and TRBJ1-1; a weak D match, TRBD1 (5 bases). The germline V and J ends were trimmed by 6 bases and 0 bases, with 11 bases remaining between them. Germline CDR1 is SQVTM and CDR2 is ANQGSEA. The CDR3 loop spans 13 amino acids. The CDR3 is CSVRGRMNTEAFF. The DNA of the CDR3 is TGCAGCGTGAGGGGACGGATGAACACTGAAGCTTTCTTT.

This clone has a handful of counts. The chain has TRBV30 and TRBJ1-3; D not resolved. The CDR3 contains 14 residues. The V gene lost 1 base and the J gene lost 0 bases, with 7 bases spanning the gap. Germline V gene sequence: CDR1 GTSNPN, CDR2 SVGIG (reference sequence). The CDR3 spells CAWSATISGNTIYF. CDR3 DNA: TGTGCCTGGAGTGCCACCATCTCTGGAAACACCATATATTTT. The variable domain in full, with the rest retrieved from reference TRBV30 and TRBJ1-3, is SQTIHQWPATLVQPVGSPLSLECTVEGTSNPNLYWYRQAAGRGLQLLFYSVGIGQISSEVPQNLSASRPQDRQFILSSKKLLLSDSGFYLCAWSATISGNTIYFGEGSWLTVV.

This CDR3 is CAISAQVKEKLFF. CDR3 in DNA: TGTGCCATCAGTGCACAGGTTAAGGAAAAACTGTTTTTT. The chain carries TRBV10-3 and TRBJ1-4; a weak D match, TRBD1 (5 bases). V was pared by 4 bases and J by 8 bases, with 11 bases between. There are 13 residues in the CDR3. The germline V gene has CDR1 ENHRY and CDR2 SYGVKD.

The gene calls are TRBV27 and TRBJ2-7; 9 bases are a match to TRBD1. V lost 5 bases to trimming and J lost 4 bases; unmatched junction nucleotides: 6. Germline CDR1 and CDR2: MNHEY and SMNVEV (reference sequence). The CDR3 sequence is 14 residues long. This CDR3 reads CASSLQGAGYEQYF. The CDR3 DNA sequence: TGTGCCAGCAGTCTACAGGGGGCGGGGTACGAGCAGTACTTC.

The CDR3 DNA reads as TGTGCCAGTCGGACAGGGGGTGGTTCGAACTATGGCTACACCTTC. It yields the protein CASRTGGGSNYGYTF. V gene TRBV19 combines with J gene TRBJ1-2, with 10 bases that match TRBD1. Germline loops: CDR1 LNHDA, CDR2 SQIVND (reference sequence). This CDR3 is built from 15 residues. Trimming at V came to 8 bases and at J to 2 bases, leaving 8 bases not matched to a gene.

The rearrangement joins TRBV6-5 to TRBJ2-2; 7 nucleotides line up with TRBD1. The CDR3 extends over 14 amino acids. Germline values: CDR1 MNHEY, CDR2 SVGAGI. J gave up 7 bases and V 5 bases, and 7 bases lay outside the gene matches. CDR3 bases: TGTGCCAGCAGTAATCGACAGGGTGGCGGGGAGCTGTTTTTT. Translating gives CASSNRQGGGELFF.

This clone was observed once. V usage is TRBV9 and J usage is TRBJ1-4; 8 bases fit TRBD1. Germline CDR1 reads SGDLS; CDR2 reads YYNGEE. The CDR3 loop spans 15 amino acids. J lost 7 bases, V lost 0 bases, and 5 bases had no gene match. The CDR3 spells CASSVEGQVFEKLFF. CDR3 in DNA: TGTGCCAGCAGCGTAGAGGGACAGGTTTTTGAAAAACTGTTTTTT.

The V call is TRBV7-9, the J call TRBJ2-3, with D maybe TRBD2 (6 bases). The V gene's germline CDR1 is SEHNR and CDR2 FQNEAQ (reference sequence). Trimming removed 2 bases at V and 1 base at J, with 19 bases between. This CDR3 region has 18 residues. The DNA of the CDR3 is TGTGCCAGCAGCTTAACATCCCGGGGGATTCTTCGCACAGATACGCAGTATTTT. Translating it yields CASSLTSRGILRTDTQYF. Filled out from reference TRBV7-9 and TRBJ2-3, the complete variable domain reads DTGVSQNPRHKITKRGQNVTFRCDPISEHNRLYWYRQTLGQGPEFLTYFQNEAQLEKSRLLSDRFSAERPKGSFSTLEIQRTEQGDSAMYLCASSLTSRGILRTDTQYFGPGTRLTVL.

Here the CDR3 reads CASSLARGANHEQYF. CDR3 coding DNA: TGCGCCAGCAGCTTGGCCCGAGGGGCTAACCACGAGCAGTACTTC. The chain has TRBV5-1 and TRBJ2-7; D is tentatively TRBD1 or TRBD2 (5 bases each). Germline lookup yields CDR1 SGHRS and CDR2 YFSETQ. This CDR3 has 15 amino acids. Between the trimmed V and J ends, which lost 0 bases and 5 bases, there was a span of 15 bases.

The rearrangement links TRBV30 to TRBJ1-5; weak D call: TRBD1 (5 bases). CDR1 and CDR2 (germline): GTSNPN, SVGIG (reference sequence). V gave up 0 bases and J gave up 4 bases, with 13 bases separating them. The CDR3 length is 15 residues. As DNA, the CDR3 is TGTGCCTGGAGTGTAGACAGCCCAGCGAATCAGCCCCAGCATTTT. The encoded protein is CAWSVDSPANQPQHF.

CDR3 amino acids: CAFQKSSLFSTDTQYF. The CDR3 bases are TGTGCCTTCCAGAAATCGTCCCTCTTTAGCACAGATACGCAGTATTTT. This chain links TRBV30 with TRBJ2-3, with D unresolved. V lost 7 bases and J lost 0, with 20 bases in between. This CDR3 region has 16 residues. Germline V gene sequence: CDR1 GTSNPN, CDR2 SVGIG (reference sequence).

This chain connects TRBV5-1 to TRBJ2-7, with 8 positions matching TRBD1. Germline V gives CDR1 SGHRS, CDR2 YFSETQ. The trim removed 4 bases at V and 5 bases at J, leaving 8 bases unmatched. There are 14 residues in the CDR3. Here the CDR3 reads CASSLDRVGDEQYF. The CDR3 DNA sequence: TGCGCCAGCAGCCTGGACAGGGTCGGAGACGAGCAGTACTTC. Full variable domain (outside the CDR3, taken from reference TRBV5-1 and TRBJ2-7): KAGVTQTPRYLIKTRGQQVTLSCSPISGHRSVSWYQQTPGQGLQFLFEYFSETQRNKGNFPGRFSGRQFSNSRSEMNVSTLELGDSALYLCASSLDRVGDEQYFGPGTRLTVT.

The rearrangement joins TRBV29-1 to TRBJ2-3, with D hard to call. Germline CDR1 SQVTM, CDR2 ANQGSEA. Between the trimmed V and J ends, which lost 3 bases and 6 bases, there was a span of 16 bases. The CDR3 consists of 14 residues. DNA of the CDR3: TGCAGCGTTGATAGGAATTCGGGTGGGGATACGCAGTATTTT. Protein: CSVDRNSGGDTQYF.

The gene calls are TRBV4-2 and TRBJ2-5; 7 bases are a match to TRBD2. V was clipped by 0 bases and J by 3 bases; unmatched bases: 4. CDR3 length: 15 amino acids. Germline V gives CDR1 LGHNA, CDR2 YNFKEQ. The CDR3 is CASSQDLAVKETQYF. For the CDR3, the DNA is TGTGCCAGCAGCCAAGATCTAGCGGTTAAAGAGACCCAGTACTTC.

This clone was observed a single time. The V call is TRBV6-1, the J call TRBJ2-7; no clear D. CDR1 is MNHNS and CDR2 is SASEGT in the germline V gene. V was clipped by 5 bases and J by 0 bases, with 14 bases between them. The CDR3 totals 15 residues. CDR3 amino acids: CASSPEDISSYEQYF. For the CDR3, the DNA is TGTGCCAGCAGTCCAGAAGACATCTCCTCCTACGAGCAGTACTTC.